A selection of T cell receptor beta chains follows, all from one sample in a study of T cells expressing NK-cell markers. TCRdb reanalyzed the 5' RACE reads and collapses them to one entry per CDR3 protein, without DNA. This sample's table reports 440,000 or so distinct CDR3 sequences. The sample consisted of blood T cells: a sorted CD56 or NKG2C T cell subset, CD4+ or CD8+ T cells, or bulk PBMC T cells (not recorded which). The source is a woman between 18 and 70 years old in good health. The CDR3 runs from the conserved cysteine through the conserved F or W.

TRBJ2-5,TRBV5-4,CASSPARRQETQYF
TRBJ2-5,TRBV18,CASSPVAGSNYAQYF
TRBJ2-3,TRBV5-5,CASSLNSGTDTQYF
TRBJ1-1,TRBV15,CATSRGDPGGAFF
TRBJ1-5,TRBV19,CANPDSQPQHF
TRBJ2-1,TRBV24-1,CATMDSYNEQFF
TRBJ2-3,TRBV2,CASSEPGLADTQYF
TRBJ2-7,TRBV30,CAWSVQIAGEQYF
TRBJ2-5,TRBV4-3,CASSQRITGTGGGTQYF
TRBJ2-7,TRBV6-2/TRBV6-3,CASRPNSVEQYF
TRBJ2-3,TRBV7-7,CASSPRDSHTDTQYF
TRBJ2-2,TRBV10-3,CAISESKKGEGPTGELFF
TRBJ1-1,TRBV7-9,CASSPLGGSEAFF
TRBJ1-4,TRBV20-1,CSAWRQGGEKLFF
TRBJ2-1,TRBV20-1,CSARDPLASGVNNEQFF
TRBJ2-1,TRBV7-2,CASRGAGLHNEQFF
TRBJ2-3,TRBV29-1,CSVTTSGGLIDTQYF
TRBJ2-3,TRBV18,CASSPLLAAPDTQYF
TRBJ2-5,TRBV12-3/TRBV12-4,CASSLSGLAKQETQYF
TRBJ2-1,TRBV5-6,CASSLTSGSYEQFF
TRBJ2-2,TRBV5-5,CASSPVVHTGELFF
TRBJ2-7,TRBV5-1,CASTPDRGNDEQYF
TRBJ2-7,TRBV28,CASSPGGDYEQYF
TRBJ2-5,TRBV18,CASSPGTGDRETQYF
TRBJ2-3,TRBV7-2,CASSSGTSGRADTQYF
TRBJ2-7,TRBV5-5,CASSLERGTTAYEQYF
TRBJ2-1,TRBV7-3,CASSLGVGNNEQFF